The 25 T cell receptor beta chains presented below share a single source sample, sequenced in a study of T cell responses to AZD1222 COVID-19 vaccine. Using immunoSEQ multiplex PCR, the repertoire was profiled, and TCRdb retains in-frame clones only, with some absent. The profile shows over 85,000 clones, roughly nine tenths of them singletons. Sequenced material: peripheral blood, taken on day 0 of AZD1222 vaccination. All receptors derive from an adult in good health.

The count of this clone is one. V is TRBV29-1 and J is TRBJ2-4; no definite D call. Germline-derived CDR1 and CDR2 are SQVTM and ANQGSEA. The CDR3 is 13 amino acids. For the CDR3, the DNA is TGCAGTCTGGGTCACCCGACCAAAAACATTCAGTACTTC. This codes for CSLGHPTKNIQYF.

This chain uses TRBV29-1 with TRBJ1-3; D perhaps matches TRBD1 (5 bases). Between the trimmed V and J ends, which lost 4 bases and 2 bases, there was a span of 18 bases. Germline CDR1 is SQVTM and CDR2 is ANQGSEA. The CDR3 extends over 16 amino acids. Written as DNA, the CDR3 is TGCAGCGTTGGGGGGGGTCCACCTCCCCCTGGAAACACCATATATTTT. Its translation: CSVGGGPPPPGNTIYF. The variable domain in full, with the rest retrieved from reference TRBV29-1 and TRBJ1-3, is SAVISQKPSRDICQRGTSLTIQCQVDSQVTMMFWYRQQPGQSLTLIATANQGSEATYESGFVIDKFPISRPNLTFSTLTVSNMSPEDSSIYLCSVGGGPPPPGNTIYFGEGSWLTVV.

The CDR3 region is CASSYASGGLYEQYF. CDR3 in DNA: TGTGCCAGCAGTTACGCTAGCGGGGGCCTCTACGAGCAGTACTTC. This chain connects TRBV6-5 to TRBJ2-7, with TRBD2 matching 10 bases. CDR1 is MNHEY, CDR2 SVGAGI, per germline. The CDR3 sequence is 15 residues long. V trimming: 2 bases; J trimming: 3 bases; junction bases outside the gene matches: 4.

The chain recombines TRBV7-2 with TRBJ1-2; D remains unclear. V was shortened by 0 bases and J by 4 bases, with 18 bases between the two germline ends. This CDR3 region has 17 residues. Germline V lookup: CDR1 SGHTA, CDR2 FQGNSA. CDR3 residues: CASSLARSGNAGYGYTF. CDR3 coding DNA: TGTGCCAGCAGCTTAGCGCGGTCGGGTAATGCGGGCTATGGCTACACCTTC.

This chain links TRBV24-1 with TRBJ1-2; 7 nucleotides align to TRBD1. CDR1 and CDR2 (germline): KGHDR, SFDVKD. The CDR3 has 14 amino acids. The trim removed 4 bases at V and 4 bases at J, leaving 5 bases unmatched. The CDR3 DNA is TGTGCCACCAGTGACCCTGGGACAGCCTATGGCTACACCTTC. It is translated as CATSDPGTAYGYTF.

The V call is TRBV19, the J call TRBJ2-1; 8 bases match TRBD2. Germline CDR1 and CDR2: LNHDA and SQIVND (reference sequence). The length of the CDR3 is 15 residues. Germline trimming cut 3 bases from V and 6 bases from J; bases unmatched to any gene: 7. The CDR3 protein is CASSMLRGGPNEQFF. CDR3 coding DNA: TGTGCCAGTAGTATGTTACGCGGGGGGCCCAATGAGCAGTTCTTC.

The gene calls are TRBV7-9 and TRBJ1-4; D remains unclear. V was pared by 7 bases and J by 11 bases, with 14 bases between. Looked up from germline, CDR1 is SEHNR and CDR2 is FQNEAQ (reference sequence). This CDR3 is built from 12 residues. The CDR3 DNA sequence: TGTGCCAGCAACACCCTTATGGGGAAACTGTTTTTT. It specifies CASNTLMGKLFF.

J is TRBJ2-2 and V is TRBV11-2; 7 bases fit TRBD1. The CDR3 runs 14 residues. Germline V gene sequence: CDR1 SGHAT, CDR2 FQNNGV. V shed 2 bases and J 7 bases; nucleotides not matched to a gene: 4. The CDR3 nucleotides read TGTGCCAGCAGCTTAAGGACAGGAGGCGGGGAGCTGTTTTTT. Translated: CASSLRTGGGELFF.

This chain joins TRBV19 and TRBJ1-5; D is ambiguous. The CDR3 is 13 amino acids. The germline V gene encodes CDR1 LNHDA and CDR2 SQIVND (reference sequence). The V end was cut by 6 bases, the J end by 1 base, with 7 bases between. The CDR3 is CASRFGSNQPQHF. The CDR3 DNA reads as TGTGCCAGTAGATTCGGAAGCAATCAGCCCCAGCATTTT.

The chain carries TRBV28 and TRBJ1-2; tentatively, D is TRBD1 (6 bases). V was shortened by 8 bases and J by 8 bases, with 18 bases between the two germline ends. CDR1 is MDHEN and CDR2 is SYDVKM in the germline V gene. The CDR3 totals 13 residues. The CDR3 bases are TGTGCCAGCTCCATAGCCCAGGGGTGGGGCTACACCTTC. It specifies CASSIAQGWGYTF.

Written as DNA, the CDR3 is TGTGCCAGCAGCCAAGTGGTTCGTGGAGGCTACACCTTC. Protein sequence: CASSQVVRGGYTF. The rearrangement uses TRBV14 and TRBJ1-2; D uncertain. V was clipped by 1 base and J by 8 bases, with 11 bases between them. The CDR3 covers 13 residues. CDR1 and CDR2 from the germline V gene are SGHDN and FVKESK.

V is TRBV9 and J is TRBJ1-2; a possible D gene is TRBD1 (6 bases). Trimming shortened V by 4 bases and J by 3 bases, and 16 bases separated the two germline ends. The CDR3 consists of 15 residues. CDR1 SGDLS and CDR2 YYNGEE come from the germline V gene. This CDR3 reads CASSLLAEGDYGYTF. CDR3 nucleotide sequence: TGTGCCAGCAGCCTCCTCGCGGAGGGGGACTATGGCTACACCTTC. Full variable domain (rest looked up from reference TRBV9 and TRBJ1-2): DSGVTQTPKHLITATGQRVTLRCSPRSGDLSVYWYQQSLDQGLQFLIQYYNGEERAKGNILERFSAQQFPDLHSELNLSSLELGDSALYFCASSLLAEGDYGYTFGSGTRLTVV.

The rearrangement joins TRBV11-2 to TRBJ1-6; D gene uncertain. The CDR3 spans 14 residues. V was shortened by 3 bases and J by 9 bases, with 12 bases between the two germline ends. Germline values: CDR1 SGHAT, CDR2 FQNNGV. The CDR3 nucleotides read TGTGCCAGCAGCTTTGGGGATGTGAGTTCACCCCTCCACTTT. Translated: CASSFGDVSSPLHF.

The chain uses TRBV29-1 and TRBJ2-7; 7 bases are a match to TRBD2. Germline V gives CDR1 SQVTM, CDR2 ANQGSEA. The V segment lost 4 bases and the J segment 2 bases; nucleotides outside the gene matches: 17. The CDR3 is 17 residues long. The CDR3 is CSVGSGGGVGVAYEQYF. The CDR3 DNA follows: TGCAGCGTTGGTAGCGGCGGGGGAGTTGGTGTAGCCTACGAGCAGTACTTC.

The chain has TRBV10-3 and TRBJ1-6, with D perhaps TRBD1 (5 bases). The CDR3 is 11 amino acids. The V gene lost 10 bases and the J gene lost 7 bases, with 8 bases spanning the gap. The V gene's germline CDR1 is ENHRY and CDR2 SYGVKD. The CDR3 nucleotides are TGTGCCACCAGGGAAAATTCACCCCTCCACTTT. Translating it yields CATRENSPLHF.

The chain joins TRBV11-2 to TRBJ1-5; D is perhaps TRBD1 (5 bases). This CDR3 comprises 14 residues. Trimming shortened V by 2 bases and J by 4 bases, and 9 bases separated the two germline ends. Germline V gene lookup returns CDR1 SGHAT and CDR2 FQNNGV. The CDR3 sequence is CASSLSWGNQPQHF. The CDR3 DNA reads TGTGCCAGCAGCTTATCTTGGGGGAATCAGCCCCAGCATTTT.

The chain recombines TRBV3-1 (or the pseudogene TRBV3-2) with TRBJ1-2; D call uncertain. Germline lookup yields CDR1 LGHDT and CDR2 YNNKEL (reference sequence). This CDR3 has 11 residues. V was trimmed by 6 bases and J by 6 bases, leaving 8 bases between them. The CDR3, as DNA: TGTGCCAGCAGTGTGGGAGATGGCTACACCTTC. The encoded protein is CASSVGDGYTF.

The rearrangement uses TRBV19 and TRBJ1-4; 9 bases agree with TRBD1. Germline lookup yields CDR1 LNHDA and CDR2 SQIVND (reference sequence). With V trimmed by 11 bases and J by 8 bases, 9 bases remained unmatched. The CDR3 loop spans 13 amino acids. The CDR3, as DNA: TGTGCCGTCCGGGGGACAGGGCTGGAAAAACTGTTTTTT. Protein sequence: CAVRGTGLEKLFF.

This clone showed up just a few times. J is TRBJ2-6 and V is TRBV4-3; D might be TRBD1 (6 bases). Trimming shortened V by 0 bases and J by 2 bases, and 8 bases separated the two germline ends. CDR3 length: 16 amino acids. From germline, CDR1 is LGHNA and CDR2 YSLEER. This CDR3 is CASSQDRGAGANVLTF. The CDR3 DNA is TGCGCCAGCAGCCAAGACAGGGGAGCTGGGGCCAACGTCCTGACTTTC.

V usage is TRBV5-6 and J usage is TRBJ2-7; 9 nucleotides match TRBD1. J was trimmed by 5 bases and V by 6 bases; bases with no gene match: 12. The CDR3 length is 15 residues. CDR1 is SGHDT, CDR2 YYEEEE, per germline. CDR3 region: CASINPGTGSHEQYF. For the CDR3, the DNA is TGTGCCAGCATCAATCCCGGGACAGGGTCCCACGAGCAGTACTTC.

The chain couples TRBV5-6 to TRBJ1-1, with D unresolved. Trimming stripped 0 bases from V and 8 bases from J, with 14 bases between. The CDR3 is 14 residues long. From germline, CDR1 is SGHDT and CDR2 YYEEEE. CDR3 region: CASSLGTGLGEAFF. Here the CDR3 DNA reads TGTGCCAGCAGCTTGGGGACGGGGTTGGGGGAAGCTTTCTTT.

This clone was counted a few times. CDR3 region: CASSIAGSGGNQPQHF. DNA for the CDR3: TGTGCCAGTAGTATAGCCGGGTCTGGAGGAAATCAGCCCCAGCATTTT. The J gene is TRBJ1-5, the V gene TRBV19; D remains ambiguous. This CDR3 has 16 amino acids. The ends were cut back, 1 base at V and 4 bases at J, with 14 bases in the middle. Germline CDR1 is LNHDA and CDR2 is SQIVND (reference sequence). Full variable domain (remainder filled in from reference TRBV19 and TRBJ1-5): DGGITQSPKYLFRKEGQNVTLSCEQNLNHDAMYWYRQDPGQGLRLIYYSQIVNDFQKGDIAEGYSVSREKKESFPLTVTSAQKNPTAFYLCASSIAGSGGNQPQHFGDGTRLSIL.

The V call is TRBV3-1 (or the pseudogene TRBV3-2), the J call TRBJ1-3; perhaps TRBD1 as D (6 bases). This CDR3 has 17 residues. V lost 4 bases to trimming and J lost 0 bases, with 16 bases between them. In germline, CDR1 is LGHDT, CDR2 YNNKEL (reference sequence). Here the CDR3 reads CASSPLVQGPSGNTIYF. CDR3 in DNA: TGTGCCAGCAGCCCCCTGGTACAGGGCCCCTCTGGAAACACCATATATTTT.

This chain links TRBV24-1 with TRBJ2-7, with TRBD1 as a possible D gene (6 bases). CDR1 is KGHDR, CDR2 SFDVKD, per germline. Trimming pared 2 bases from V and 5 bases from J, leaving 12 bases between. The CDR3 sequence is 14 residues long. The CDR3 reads CATSDWGTGNEQYF. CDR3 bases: TGTGCCACCAGTGATTGGGGAACAGGGAACGAGCAGTACTTC.

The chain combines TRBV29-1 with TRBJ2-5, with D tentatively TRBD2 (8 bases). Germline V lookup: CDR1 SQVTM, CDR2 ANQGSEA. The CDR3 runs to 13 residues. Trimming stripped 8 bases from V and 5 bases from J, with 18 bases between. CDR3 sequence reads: CSHGRGQWETQYF. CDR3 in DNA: TGCAGCCACGGGAGGGGGCAGTGGGAGACCCAGTACTTC.